This T cell receptor (beta chain) was documented in a study of blood T cell repertoires in COVID-19. Study at large: From the United States, Italy and Spain came samples of acute and convalescent COVID-19. PBMCs, B-cell-depleted T cells, or T cells were the source of the cDNA or gDNA that made up the material.

In the study's own analysis: Estimates of nucleated cell counts were drawn from the amplification of reference gene primers. Measured with immunoSEQ multiplex PCR; TCRdb has only the in-frame clones, and not every one. D and trimming come from the DNA, and the V and J calls and clone size come from that table. The sample comprises some 70,000 clones, 79% of which are singletons, and approximately 6.8% rests with the top ten. V was trimmed by 6 bases and J by 7 bases, leaving 16 bases between them. Per the germline V gene, CDR1 is MDHEN and CDR2 is SYDVKM. This CDR3 region has 14 residues. The sequenced material came from peripheral blood. The rearrangement links TRBV28 to TRBJ1-5, with D possibly TRBD1 on 5 matching bases. The receptor's source is a woman in her fifties or sixties with acute or convalescent COVID-19. The CDR3 DNA sequence: TGTGCCAGCAGGTCCCCGGGGGGAGGGCAGCCCCAGCATTTT. Protein: CASRSPGGGQPQHF.